This entry lists 31 T cell receptor beta chains sequenced from one sample in a study of T cells in Graves' hyperthyroidism and ophthalmopathy. TCR beta CDR3 region amplification was performed from RNA transcripts. Using the HTBI primer set, a first-round RT-PCR was run on the TCR CDR3. MiXCR, run by TCRdb on the multiplex PCR reads, gives a single entry per CDR3 protein. In the table there are hundreds of thousands of distinct CDR3 sequences, just under 45% of which are singletons. Source material: peripheral blood or thyroid tissue (not recorded which). These TCRs come from an adult man with Graves' disease, either hyperthyroidism or ophthalmopathy (not recorded which).

The chain couples TRBV19 to TRBJ1-5; D gene unclear. The CDR3 has 15 amino acids. Germline CDR1 reads LNHDA; CDR2 reads SQIVND (reference sequence). The V gene lost 5 bases and the J gene lost 2 bases, with 13 bases spanning the gap. CDR3 protein: CASSPGLSGNQPQHF. In DNA, the CDR3 is TGTGCCAGTAGTCCGGGATTAAGCGGCAATCAGCCCCAGCATTTT.

This chain joins TRBV5-1 and TRBJ1-2; D not resolved. Trimming removed 7 bases at V and 3 bases at J, with 22 bases between. The CDR3 spans 16 residues. The germline CDR1 and CDR2 sequences are SGHRS and YFSETQ. CDR3 sequence: CASRYRYSSNDYGYTF. The CDR3 bases are TGCGCCAGCCGTTACCGGTACAGCTCTAATGACTATGGCTACACCTTC. Using reference TRBV5-1 and TRBJ1-2 for the parts outside the CDR3, the full variable domain is KAGVTQTPRYLIKTRGQQVTLSCSPISGHRSVSWYQQTPGQGLQFLFEYFSETQRNKGNFPGRFSGRQFSNSRSEMNVSTLELGDSALYLCASRYRYSSNDYGYTFGSGTRLTVV.

This sequence joins TRBV6-1 and TRBJ1-2; D call uncertain. The CDR3 spans 12 residues. Trimming removed 7 bases from V and 5 bases from J, with 11 bases in between. Germline-derived CDR1 and CDR2 are MNHNS and SASEGT. The CDR3 DNA reads as TGTGCCAGCACTAGGACGATGTATGGCTACACCTTC. Protein sequence: CASTRTMYGYTF.

This clonotype was counted ten times or more. The rearrangement joins TRBV6-5 to TRBJ1-6, with 10 bases matching TRBD1. V shed 5 bases, J shed 12 bases, and the junction held 7 bases outside the gene matches. CDR1 and CDR2 from the germline V gene are MNHEY and SVGAGI. This CDR3 region has 14 residues. The CDR3 region has the DNA TGTGCCAGCAGTCGGGGGACAGGGGAGTTACCCCTCCACTTT. Translated: CASSRGTGELPLHF.

This chain uses TRBV2 with TRBJ2-7, with D possibly being TRBD1 (6 bases). CDR1 and CDR2 from the germline V gene are SNHLY and FYNNEI. V was pared by 5 bases and J by 0 bases, with 11 bases between. The CDR3 runs to 14 residues. The CDR3 nucleotides are TGTGCCAGCAGTCAGGGGTCGAGCTCCTACGAGCAGTACTTC. This codes for CASSQGSSSYEQYF.

CDR3 sequence: CASSLVGGDVEQYF. The CDR3 nucleotides are TGTGCCAGCAGCTTAGTCGGTGGGGATGTTGAGCAGTACTTC. The gene calls are TRBV11-2 and TRBJ2-7; no firm D call. Looked up from germline, CDR1 is SGHAT and CDR2 is FQNNGV. Trimming cost V 1 base and J 7 bases, with 14 bases left between them. The CDR3 length is 14 residues.

The chain uses TRBV20-1 and TRBJ1-5, with D possibly TRBD1 on 6 matching bases. Germline V lookup: CDR1 DFQATT, CDR2 SNEGSKA (reference sequence). The CDR3 contains 11 residues. Trimming left V 6 bases short and J 8 bases short, with 11 bases between. CDR3 region: CSATSGEPQHF. CDR3 DNA: TGCAGTGCCACATCAGGGGAGCCCCAGCATTTT.

This clonotype was found many times. This chain links TRBV13 with TRBJ1-1; maybe TRBD1 (5 bases). Germline values: CDR1 PRHDT, CDR2 FYEKMQ (reference sequence). V was trimmed by 5 bases and J by 1 base, leaving 11 bases between them. This CDR3 has 14 amino acids. The CDR3 DNA follows: TGTGCCAGCAGCGACGGGACGGGGAACACTGAAGCTTTCTTT. Protein product: CASSDGTGNTEAFF.

The chain combines TRBV5-4 with TRBJ2-7, with D perhaps matching TRBD2 (5 bases). Germline V lookup: CDR1 SGHNT, CDR2 YYREEE (reference sequence). The CDR3 contains 14 residues. V lost 7 bases, J lost 0 bases, and 14 bases lay in between. In nucleotides, the CDR3 is TGTGCCAGCGCATGGGGAGTAAGCTCCTACGAGCAGTACTTC. Residues: CASAWGVSSYEQYF.

This clonotype was seen at least ten times. This chain joins TRBV20-1 and TRBJ1-2; D is unclear. CDR1 is DFQATT and CDR2 is SNEGSKA in the germline V gene (reference sequence). This CDR3 has 8 amino acids. The CDR3 sequence is CSPYGYTF. CDR3 coding DNA: TGCAGCCCCTATGGCTACACCTTC.

The gene calls are TRBV24-1 and TRBJ2-3; the D is unclear. The CDR3 is 14 residues long. V gave up 4 bases and J gave up 11 bases, with 18 bases separating them. Germline CDR1 reads KGHDR; CDR2 reads SFDVKD. CDR3 region: CATSERWGYNEQYF. DNA of the CDR3: TGTGCCACCAGTGAGCGCTGGGGTTACAATGAGCAGTATTTT.

This chain connects TRBV6-1 to TRBJ1-1; TRBD1 aligns across 7 bases. The V gene end was trimmed by 5 bases and the J gene end by 1 base; junction bases not matched to a gene: 4. CDR1 is MNHNS and CDR2 is SASEGT in the germline V gene. The CDR3 is made up of 14 amino acids. CDR3 protein: CASSRGPANTEAFF. CDR3 sequence (DNA): TGTGCCAGCAGTAGGGGGCCGGCGAACACTGAAGCTTTCTTT.

Written as DNA, the CDR3 is TGCAGTGCTAGAAGACAGGGAGCCGACTATGGCTACACCTTC. This translates into CSARRQGADYGYTF. The chain employs TRBV29-1 and TRBJ1-2; 7 nucleotides align to TRBD1. Looked up from germline, CDR1 is SQVTM and CDR2 is ANQGSEA. This CDR3 region has 14 residues.

This chain joins TRBV5-1 and TRBJ1-5, with TRBD1 matching 7 bases. The V segment lost 4 bases and the J segment 7 bases; nucleotides outside the gene matches: 8. The CDR3 has 14 residues. Germline V CDR1 and CDR2: SGHRS, YFSETQ. Written as DNA, the CDR3 is TGCGCCAGCAGCATGACAGGGCTAGGCCAGCCCCAGCATTTT. Residues: CASSMTGLGQPQHF.

The chain has TRBV13 and TRBJ1-5, with D unclear. V lost 0 bases to trimming and J lost 5 bases, with 11 bases between them. The CDR3 extends over 15 amino acids. Germline V gives CDR1 PRHDT, CDR2 FYEKMQ (reference sequence). CDR3 in DNA: TGTGCCAGCAGCTTAGGTCCGGGTTGGGATCAGCCCCAGCATTTT. It yields the protein CASSLGPGWDQPQHF.

J is TRBJ1-3 and V is TRBV20-1; D possibly corresponds to TRBD1 (5 bases). Germline CDR1 reads DFQATT; CDR2 reads SNEGSKA (reference sequence). Trimming removed 0 bases at V and 1 base at J, with 16 bases between. The CDR3 length is 17 residues. The CDR3 loop reads CSARDGGRVGSGNTIYF. CDR3 DNA: TGCAGTGCTAGAGATGGTGGCAGGGTGGGTTCTGGAAACACCATATATTTT.

The chain combines TRBV13 with TRBJ1-1; 8 nucleotides agree with TRBD1. Germline V lookup: CDR1 PRHDT, CDR2 FYEKMQ (reference sequence). The CDR3 is made up of 14 amino acids. After removal of 5 bases from V and 4 bases from J, the junction contained 6 bases not matched to a gene. The CDR3 sequence is CASSPRTGLTEAFF. In DNA, the CDR3 is TGTGCCAGCAGCCCCAGGACAGGGCTCACTGAAGCTTTCTTT.

There are many counts of this clonotype. The rearrangement joins TRBV29-1 to TRBJ1-5, with unresolved D. V dropped 5 bases and J dropped 2 bases, with 10 bases sitting between them. Looked up from germline, CDR1 is SQVTM and CDR2 is ANQGSEA. The CDR3 has 13 residues. The CDR3 nucleotides are TGCAGCGTTAGATCGGGAGGCAATCAGCCCCAGCATTTT. This sequence encodes CSVRSGGNQPQHF.

With regard to this clonotype: Possible read error: a much larger clone is one base away. The chain carries TRBV20-1 and TRBJ1-3; D remains unclear. CDR3 size: 11 residues. Germline values: CDR1 DFQATT, CDR2 SNEGSKA (reference sequence). CDR3 DNA sequence: TGCGGTGCCGACCACGAAAACACCATATATTTT. It yields the protein CGADHENTIYF.

CDR3 nucleotide sequence: TGTGCCAGCAGCCCTAGCGGGGGGAACGGTGAGACCCAGTACTTC. Protein sequence: CASSPSGGNGETQYF. This sequence joins TRBV12-3 or TRBV12-4 and TRBJ2-5, with 11 nucleotides matching TRBD2. The CDR3 has 15 amino acids. V lost 6 bases to trimming and J lost 5 bases; unmatched junction nucleotides: 8.

About this clonotype: The CDR3 ends on some other residue instead of the conserved phenylalanine or tryptophan, so this is likely a read error. It is unclear where the CDR3 begins or ends on the DNA, so no DNA is shown, and the CDR3 is as TCRdb lists it. The genes are TRBV5-1 and TRBJ2-5. The CDR3 contains 8 residues when both ends are counted. CDR1 is SGHRS and CDR2 is YFSETQ in the germline V gene. The CDR3 sequence is CASSPSSL.

The chain uses TRBV12-3 or TRBV12-4 and TRBJ2-2; TRBD2 might be the D (5 bases). CDR3 length equals 13 residues. The V and J ends lost 6 bases and 6 bases respectively, with 11 bases between them. CDR3: CASSEGWAGELFF. Written as DNA, the CDR3 is TGTGCCAGCAGCGAGGGATGGGCCGGGGAGCTGTTTTTT.

This clonotype was observed many times. The V call is TRBV24-1, the J call TRBJ2-5; 7 nucleotides align to TRBD1. The CDR3 runs 15 residues. Germline V gene lookup returns CDR1 KGHDR and CDR2 SFDVKD. J gave up 5 bases and V 3 bases, and 8 bases lay outside the gene matches. The CDR3 DNA sequence: TGTGCCACCAGTGATCCCAGACAGGGTTGGGAGACCCAGTACTTC. Translating it yields CATSDPRQGWETQYF.

As regards this clonotype: One end of the junction does not line up with germline, which may come from a read error. The chain combines TRBV12-3 or TRBV12-4 with TRBJ2-2; 8 bases align to TRBD1. This CDR3 is built from 15 residues. This CDR3 reads CASSLVPGQDGELFF. The CDR3, as DNA: TGTGCCAGCAGCTTAGTCCCGGGACAGGACGGGGAGCTGTTTTTT.

Worth noting for this clonotype: A read error may account for a junction end that differs from germline. The rearrangement uses TRBV2 and TRBJ1-2, with a weak D call TRBD1 (6 bases). The CDR3 covers 11 residues. Germline V CDR1 and CDR2: SNHLY, FYNNEI. Here the CDR3 reads CAGSKGDGYTF. CDR3 sequence (DNA): TGTGCCGGCAGCAAGGGGGATGGCTACACCTTC.

This clonotype turned up a few times. The J gene is TRBJ1-3, the V gene TRBV12-3 or TRBV12-4; tentative D call: TRBD1 (6 bases). The CDR3 contains 13 residues. Between the trimmed V and J ends, which lost 7 bases and 4 bases, there was a span of 11 bases. The CDR3 bases are TGTGCCAGCAACACAGGGCCAGGAAACACCATATATTTT. Protein sequence: CASNTGPGNTIYF.

This clonotype occurred a few times. The rearrangement links TRBV20-1 to TRBJ2-5, with D tentatively TRBD1 (6 bases). Trimming took 4 bases from V and 4 from J, leaving 10 bases between them. This CDR3 spans 12 amino acids. Germline V gene lookup returns CDR1 DFQATT and CDR2 SNEGSKA (reference sequence). CDR3 in DNA: TGCAGTGCTACTGGGGGCGCAGAGACCCAGTACTTC. It translates to CSATGGAETQYF.

The table lists this clonotype with many counts. This chain joins TRBV7-8 and TRBJ1-4, with D uncertain. Germline V gene lookup returns CDR1 SGHVS and CDR2 FQNEAQ. The CDR3 contains 15 residues. V was pared by 1 base and J by 4 bases, with 10 bases between. This CDR3 is CASSLGQNVNEKLFF. In nucleotides, the CDR3 is TGTGCCAGCAGCTTAGGGCAGAACGTTAATGAAAAACTGTTTTTT.

This clonotype has a count of ten or more. Relative to the germline gene, one junction end is altered; a read error may explain this. The V call is TRBV7-7, the J call TRBJ2-5; no clear D gene. Germline lookup yields CDR1 SSHAT and CDR2 FNYEAQ (reference sequence). The CDR3 runs to 13 residues. CDR3 residues: CASSLRTSETQYF. CDR3 coding DNA: TGTGCTAGCAGCTTACGGACCTCAGAGACCCAGTACTTC. The whole variable domain, remainder taken from reference TRBV7-7 and TRBJ2-5, is GAGVSQSPRYKVTKRGQDVTLRCDPISSHATLYWYQQALGQGPEFLTYFNYEAQPDKSGLPSDRFSAERPEGSISTLTIQRTEQRDSAMYRCASSLRTSETQYFGPGTRLLVL.

This clonotype was counted only a few times. An end of the junction does not agree with germline; a read error may underlie this. The chain links TRBV7-2 to TRBJ1-4; D remains unclear. Germline values: CDR1 SGHTA, CDR2 FQGNSA. This CDR3 is built from 14 residues. In nucleotides, the CDR3 is TGTGCCAGCAGCTTAGAGGGCGGACGTGAAAAACTGTCTTTT. It is translated as CASSLEGGREKLSF.

This rearrangement joins TRBV5-1 to TRBJ2-7; TRBD1 or TRBD2 may be the D gene (5 bases each). The germline gives CDR1 SGHRS, CDR2 YFSETQ. This CDR3 region has 17 residues. Trimming stripped 3 bases from V and 3 bases from J, with 22 bases between. The CDR3 DNA reads TGCGCCAGCAGCTGGGGACCCCCTCGACAGATTCTCTACGAGCAGTACTTC. Translation: CASSWGPPRQILYEQYF.